The rows below give T cell receptor beta chains drawn from one sample of a study of regulatory T cells in long-lasting Graves disease. TCRdb redid the calling of the multiplex PCR reads with MiXCR, one entry per CDR3 protein. The sample records a few hundred thousand distinct CDR3 sequences, 15% being singletons. Separately, the same data were catalogued under a study of T cells in Graves' hyperthyroidism and ophthalmopathy.

The sample in question was peripheral blood mononuclear cells (PBMCs), obtained at new diagnosis, from a patient treated with antithyroid drugs. The receptors come from a woman in her thirties or forties with Graves disease. CDR3s include the opening cysteine and the closing phenylalanine or tryptophan.

>TRBJ2-2|TRBV12-3/TRBV12-4
CASSILGELFF
>TRBJ2-7|TRBV28
CASSFFGRAYEQYF
>TRBJ2-7|TRBV7-2
CASSPLGGLAGVSSYEQYF
>TRBJ1-2|TRBV20-1
CSAPSTREKGYTF
>TRBJ2-7|TRBV29-1
CSATPGQGPYEQYF
>TRBJ2-3|TRBV28
CASRLFGQGFRTDTQYF
>TRBJ2-1|TRBV20-1
CSASGGPSSYNEQFF
>TRBJ2-2|TRBV3-1
CASSPSSRSGELFF
>TRBJ1-6|TRBV9
CASSVESAQGANSPLHF
>TRBJ2-2|TRBV7-9
CASSPLGLAVTGELFF
>TRBJ2-1|TRBV11-2
CASSLVGGAGYNEQFF
>TRBJ2-5|TRBV10-3
CAISEGLRQETQYF
>TRBJ2-7|TRBV3-1
CASSQALATAEQYF
>TRBJ1-1|TRBV29-1
CSVLRTSTWNTEAFF
>TRBJ2-3|TRBV28
CASSSYVGTRDTDTQYF
>TRBJ2-7|TRBV5-1
CASSNSSQGRFYEQYF
>TRBJ2-2|TRBV20-1
CSARDRPGSNTGELFF
>TRBJ1-2|TRBV29-1
CSVEVVSYGYTF
>TRBJ2-2|TRBV7-6
CASSLSSRVGTGELFF
>TRBJ2-2|TRBV7-9
CASSSTPRTGAYTGELFF
>TRBJ2-1|TRBV4-3
CASSQELAGSNEQFF
>TRBJ1-1|TRBV18
CASSANGMNTEAFF